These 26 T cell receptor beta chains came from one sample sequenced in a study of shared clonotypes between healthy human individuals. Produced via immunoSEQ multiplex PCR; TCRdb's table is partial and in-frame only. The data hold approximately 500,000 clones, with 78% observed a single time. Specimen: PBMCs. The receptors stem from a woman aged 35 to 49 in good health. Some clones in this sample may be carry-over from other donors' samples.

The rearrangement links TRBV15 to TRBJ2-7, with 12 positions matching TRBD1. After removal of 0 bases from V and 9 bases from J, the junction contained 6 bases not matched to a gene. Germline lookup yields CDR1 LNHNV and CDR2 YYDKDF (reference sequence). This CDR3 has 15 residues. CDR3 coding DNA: TGTGCCACCAGCAGAGATCAGGGACAGGGGGCATCGCAGTACTTC. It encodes CATSRDQGQGASQYF.

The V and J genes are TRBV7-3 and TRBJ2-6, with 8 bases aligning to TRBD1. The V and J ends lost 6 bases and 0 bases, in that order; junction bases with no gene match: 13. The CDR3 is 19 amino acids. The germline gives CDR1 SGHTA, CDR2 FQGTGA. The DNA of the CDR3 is TGTGCCAGCAGTATTACAGGGACAGGACCAAGCTCTGGGGCCAACGTCCTGACTTTC. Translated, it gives CASSITGTGPSSGANVLTF. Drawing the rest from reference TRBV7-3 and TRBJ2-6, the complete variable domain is GAGVSQTPSNKVTEKGKYVELRCDPISGHTALYWYRQSLGQGPEFLIYFQGTGAADDSGLPNDRFFAVRPEGSVSTLKIQRTERGDSAVYLCASSITGTGPSSGANVLTFGAGSRLTVL.

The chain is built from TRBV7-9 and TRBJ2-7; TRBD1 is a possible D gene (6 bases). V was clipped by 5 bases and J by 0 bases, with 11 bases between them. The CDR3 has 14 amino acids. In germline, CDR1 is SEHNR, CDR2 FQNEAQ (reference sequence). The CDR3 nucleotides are TGTGCCAGCAGCATTAACAGGGACTCCTACGAGCAGTACTTC. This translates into CASSINRDSYEQYF.

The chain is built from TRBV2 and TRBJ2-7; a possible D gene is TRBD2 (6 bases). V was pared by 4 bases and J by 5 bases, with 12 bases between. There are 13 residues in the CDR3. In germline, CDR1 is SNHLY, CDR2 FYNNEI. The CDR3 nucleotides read TGTGCCAGCAGTGGACTAGGGGTCCACGAGCAGTACTTC. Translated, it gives CASSGLGVHEQYF.

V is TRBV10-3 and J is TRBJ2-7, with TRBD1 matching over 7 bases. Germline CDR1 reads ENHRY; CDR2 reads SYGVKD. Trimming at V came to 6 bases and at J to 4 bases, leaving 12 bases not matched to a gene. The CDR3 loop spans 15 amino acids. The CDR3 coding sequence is TGTGCCATCAGATCACCCGGGACAGCTTCGTACGAGCAGTACTTC. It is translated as CAIRSPGTASYEQYF.

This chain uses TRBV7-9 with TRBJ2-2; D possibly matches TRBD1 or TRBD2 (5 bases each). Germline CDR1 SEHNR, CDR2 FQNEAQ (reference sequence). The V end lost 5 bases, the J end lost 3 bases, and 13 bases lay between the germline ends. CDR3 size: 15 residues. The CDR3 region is CASSRSMGDTGELFF. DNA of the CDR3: TGTGCCAGCAGCCGATCGATGGGGGACACCGGGGAGCTGTTTTTT.

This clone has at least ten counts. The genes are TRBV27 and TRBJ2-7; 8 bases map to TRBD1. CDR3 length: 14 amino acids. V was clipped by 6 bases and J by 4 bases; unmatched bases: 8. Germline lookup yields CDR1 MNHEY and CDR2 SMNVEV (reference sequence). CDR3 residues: CASRPRDRSYEQYF. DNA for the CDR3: TGTGCCAGCAGACCGAGGGACAGGTCGTACGAGCAGTACTTC.

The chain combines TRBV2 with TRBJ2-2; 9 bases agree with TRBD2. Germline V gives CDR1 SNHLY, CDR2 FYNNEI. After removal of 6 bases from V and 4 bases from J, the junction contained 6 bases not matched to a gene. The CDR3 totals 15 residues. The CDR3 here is CASRIAGAGTGELFF. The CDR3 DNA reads TGTGCCAGCAGGATAGCGGGAGCTGGCACCGGGGAGCTGTTTTTT. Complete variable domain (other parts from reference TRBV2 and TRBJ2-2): EPEVTQTPSHQVTQMGQEVILRCVPISNHLYFYWYRQILGQKVEFLVSFYNNEISEKSEIFDDQFSVERPDGSNFTLKIRSTKLEDSAMYFCASRIAGAGTGELFFGEGSRLTVL.

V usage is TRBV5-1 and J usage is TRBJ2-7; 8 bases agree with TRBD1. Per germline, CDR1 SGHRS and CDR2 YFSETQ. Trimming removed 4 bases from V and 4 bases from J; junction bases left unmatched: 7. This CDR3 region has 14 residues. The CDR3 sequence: CASSQPGGAYEQYF. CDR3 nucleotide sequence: TGCGCCAGCAGCCAACCAGGGGGCGCATACGAGCAGTACTTC.

The CDR3 region is CASSLGVLAFFGYTF. The CDR3 DNA follows: TGTGCCAGCAGTCTGGGAGTGTTAGCTTTCTTCGGCTACACCTTC. The chain has TRBV28 and TRBJ1-2; D not certain. CDR3 length: 15 amino acids. The germline gives CDR1 MDHEN, CDR2 SYDVKM. Deletions cut 5 bases from V and 8 bases from J, with 21 bases between.

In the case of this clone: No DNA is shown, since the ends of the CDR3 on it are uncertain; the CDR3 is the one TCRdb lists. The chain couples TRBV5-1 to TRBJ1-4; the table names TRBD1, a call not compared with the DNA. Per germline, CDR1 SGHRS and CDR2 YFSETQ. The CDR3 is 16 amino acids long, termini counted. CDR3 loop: CASSLASVAGGEKLFF.

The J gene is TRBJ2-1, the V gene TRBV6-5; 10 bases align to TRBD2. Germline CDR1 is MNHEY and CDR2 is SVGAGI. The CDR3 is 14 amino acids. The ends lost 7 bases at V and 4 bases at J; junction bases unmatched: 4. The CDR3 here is CASNLAGAYNEQFF. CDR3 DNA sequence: TGTGCCAGCAATCTAGCGGGGGCATACAATGAGCAGTTCTTC.

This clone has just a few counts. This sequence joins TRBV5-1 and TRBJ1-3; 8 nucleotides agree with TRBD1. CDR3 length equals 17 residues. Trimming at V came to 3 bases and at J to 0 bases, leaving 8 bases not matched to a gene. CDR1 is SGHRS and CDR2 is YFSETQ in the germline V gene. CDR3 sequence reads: CASSSLGQALSGNTIYF. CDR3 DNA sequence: TGCGCCAGCAGCTCCTTGGGACAGGCGCTCTCTGGAAACACCATATATTTT.

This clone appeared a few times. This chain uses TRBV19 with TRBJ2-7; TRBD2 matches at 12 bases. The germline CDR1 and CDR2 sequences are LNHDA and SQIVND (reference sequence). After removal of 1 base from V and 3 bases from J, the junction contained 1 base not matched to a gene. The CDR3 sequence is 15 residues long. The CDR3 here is CASSIGTSGIYEQYF. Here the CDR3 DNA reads TGTGCCAGTAGTATAGGGACTAGCGGGATCTACGAGCAGTACTTC.

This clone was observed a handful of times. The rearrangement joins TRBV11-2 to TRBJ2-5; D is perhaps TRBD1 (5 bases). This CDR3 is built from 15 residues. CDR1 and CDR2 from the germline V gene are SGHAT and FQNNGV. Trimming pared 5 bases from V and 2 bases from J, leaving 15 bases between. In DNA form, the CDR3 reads TGTGCCAGCAGCGCCAGAAGGGGCCCTCAAGAGACCCAGTACTTC. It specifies CASSARRGPQETQYF.

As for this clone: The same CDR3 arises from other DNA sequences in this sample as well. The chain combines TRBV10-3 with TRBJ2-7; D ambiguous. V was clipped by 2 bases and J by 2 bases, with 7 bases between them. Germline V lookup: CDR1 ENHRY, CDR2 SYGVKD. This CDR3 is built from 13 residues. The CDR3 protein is CAISEGGTYEQYF. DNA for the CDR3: TGTGCCATCAGTGAGGGCGGAACCTACGAGCAGTACTTC.

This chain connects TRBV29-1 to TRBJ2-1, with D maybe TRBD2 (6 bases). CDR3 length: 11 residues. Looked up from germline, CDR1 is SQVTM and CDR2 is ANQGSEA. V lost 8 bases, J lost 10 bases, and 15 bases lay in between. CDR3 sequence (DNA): TGCAGCTCTCGTAGCGGTGGAGAGCAGTTCTTC. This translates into CSSRSGGEQFF.

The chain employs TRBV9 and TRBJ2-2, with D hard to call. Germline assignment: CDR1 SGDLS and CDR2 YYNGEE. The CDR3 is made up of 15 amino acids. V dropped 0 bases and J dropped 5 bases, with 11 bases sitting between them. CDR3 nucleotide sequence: TGTGCCAGCAGCGTAGGGCAGATCTTGACCGGGGAGCTGTTTTTT. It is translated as CASSVGQILTGELFF.

Written as DNA, the CDR3 is TGTGCTAGTGGTTTGATGGGGGACACCGGGGAGCTGTTTTTT. Encoded protein: CASGLMGDTGELFF. The V call is TRBV12-5, the J call TRBJ2-2, with D perhaps being TRBD1 or TRBD2 (5 bases each). Per germline, CDR1 LGHNT and CDR2 FRNRAP. Trimming shortened V by 2 bases and J by 3 bases, and 7 bases separated the two germline ends. The CDR3 totals 14 residues.

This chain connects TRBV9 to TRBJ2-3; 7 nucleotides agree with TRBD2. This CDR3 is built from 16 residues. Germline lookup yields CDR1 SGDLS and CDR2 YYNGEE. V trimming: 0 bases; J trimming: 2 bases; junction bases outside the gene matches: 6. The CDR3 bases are TGTGCCAGCAGCGTAGCCGCGGGAGCGACCACAGATACGCAGTATTTT. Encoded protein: CASSVAAGATTDTQYF.

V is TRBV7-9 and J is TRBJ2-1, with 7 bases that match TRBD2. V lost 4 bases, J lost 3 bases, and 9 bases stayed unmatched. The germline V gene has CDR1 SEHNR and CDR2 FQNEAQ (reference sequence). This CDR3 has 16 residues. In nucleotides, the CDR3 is TGTGCCAGCAGCTCCTCGACTAGCAGAAACTACAATGAGCAGTTCTTC. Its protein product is CASSSSTSRNYNEQFF.

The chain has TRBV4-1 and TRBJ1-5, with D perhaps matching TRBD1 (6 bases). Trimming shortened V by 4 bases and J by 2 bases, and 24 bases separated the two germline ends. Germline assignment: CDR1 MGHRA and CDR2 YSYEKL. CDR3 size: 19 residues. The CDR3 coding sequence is TGCGCCAGCAGCCCCTCGGTCACAGGGTTCTGGACAGGCAATCAGCCCCAGCATTTT. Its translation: CASSPSVTGFWTGNQPQHF.

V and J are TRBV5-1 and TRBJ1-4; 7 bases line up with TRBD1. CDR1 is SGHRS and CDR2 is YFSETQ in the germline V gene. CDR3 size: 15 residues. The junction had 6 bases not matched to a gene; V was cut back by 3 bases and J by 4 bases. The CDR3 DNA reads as TGCGCCAGCAGCTCCAGACAGGGAGGTAATGAAAAACTGTTTTTT. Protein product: CASSSRQGGNEKLFF.

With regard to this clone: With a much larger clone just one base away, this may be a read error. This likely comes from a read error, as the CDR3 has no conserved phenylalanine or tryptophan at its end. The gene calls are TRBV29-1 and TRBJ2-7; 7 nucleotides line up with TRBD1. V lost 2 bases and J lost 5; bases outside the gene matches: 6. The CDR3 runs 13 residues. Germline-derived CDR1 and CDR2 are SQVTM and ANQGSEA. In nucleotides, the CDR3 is TGCAGCGTTGAAAGGGGTCAGGGGGACGAGCAGTACTAC. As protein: CSVERGQGDEQYY.

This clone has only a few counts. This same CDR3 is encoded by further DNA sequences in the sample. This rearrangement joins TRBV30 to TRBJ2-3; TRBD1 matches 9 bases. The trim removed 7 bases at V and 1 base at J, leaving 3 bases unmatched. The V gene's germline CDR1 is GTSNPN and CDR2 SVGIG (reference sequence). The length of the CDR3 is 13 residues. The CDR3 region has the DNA TGTGCCTACCGGGACAGGGGCACAGATACGCAGTATTTT. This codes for CAYRDRGTDTQYF.

This chain's CDR3 is CASRLQGIEYGYTF. The CDR3 DNA follows: TGTGCCAGCAGACTACAGGGGATTGAGTATGGCTACACCTTC. The V and J genes are TRBV6-1 and TRBJ1-2; 7 positions match TRBD1. This CDR3 is built from 14 residues. V was pared by 6 bases and J by 5 bases, with 9 bases of the junction left unmatched. Germline CDR1 is MNHNS and CDR2 is SASEGT.